The 3 T cell receptor beta chains below come from one sample, sequenced in a study of shared clonotypes between healthy human individuals. Positive CCR7 selection of CD45RO-negative cells yielded the naive CD8 cells, and terminally differentiated effector memory CD45RA+ cells were excluded. The assay was immunoSEQ multiplex PCR, and TCRdb's table has in-frame clones only and misses some. The sample holds about 2 million clones, approximately 95% seen once. The material sequenced was naive CD8+ T cells sorted from blood. These receptors were taken from a young man in good health.

V is TRBV5-6 and J is TRBJ2-2, with D tentatively TRBD1 or TRBD2 (5 bases each). Germline loops: CDR1 SGHDT, CDR2 YYEEEE. CDR3 length: 14 residues. The V end lost 7 bases, the J end lost 7 bases, and 17 bases lay between the germline ends. CDR3 bases: TGTGCCAGCGGGCAGTTAGAGGGGATCGGGGAGCTGTTTTTT. Protein product: CASGQLEGIGELFF.

The chain recombines TRBV7-2 with TRBJ2-3; no reliable D call. CDR1 is SGHTA, CDR2 FQGNSA, per germline. This CDR3 is 15 amino acids long. Trimming shortened V by 2 bases and J by 6 bases, and 15 bases separated the two germline ends. The CDR3 protein is CASSLILESRDTQYF. The CDR3 DNA reads as TGTGCCAGCAGCTTAATTTTGGAGAGTCGGGATACGCAGTATTTT.

The genes are TRBV4-1 and TRBJ2-1; 9 nucleotides align to TRBD2. The CDR3 is made up of 15 amino acids. The germline V gene has CDR1 MGHRA and CDR2 YSYEKL. V was clipped by 5 bases and J by 4 bases; unmatched bases: 6. In DNA, the CDR3 is TGCGCCAGCAGCGTAACTAGCGGGTGGTACAATGAGCAGTTCTTC. Translated: CASSVTSGWYNEQFF.